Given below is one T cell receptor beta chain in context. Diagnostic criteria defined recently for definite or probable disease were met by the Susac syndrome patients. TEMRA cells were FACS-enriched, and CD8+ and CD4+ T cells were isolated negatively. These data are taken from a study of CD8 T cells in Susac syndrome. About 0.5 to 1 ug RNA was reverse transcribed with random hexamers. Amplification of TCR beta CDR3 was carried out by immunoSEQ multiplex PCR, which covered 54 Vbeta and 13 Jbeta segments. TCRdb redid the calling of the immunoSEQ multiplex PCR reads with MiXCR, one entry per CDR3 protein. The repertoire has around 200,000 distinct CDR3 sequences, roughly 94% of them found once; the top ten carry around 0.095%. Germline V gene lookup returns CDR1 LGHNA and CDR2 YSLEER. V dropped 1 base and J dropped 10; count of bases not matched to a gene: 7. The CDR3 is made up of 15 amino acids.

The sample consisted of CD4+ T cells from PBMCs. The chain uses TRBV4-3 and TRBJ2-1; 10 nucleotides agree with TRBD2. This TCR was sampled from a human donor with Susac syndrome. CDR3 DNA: TGCGCCAGCAGCCAAGGTATAGCGGGAGGAAGAGAGCAGTTCTTC. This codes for CASSQGIAGGREQFF.